Following are 15 T cell receptor beta chains from one sample sequenced in a study of shared clonotypes between healthy human individuals. Generated by immunoSEQ multiplex PCR, the TCRdb table keeps only in-frame clones and is missing some. The data show around 2,000,000 clones, around 96% seen once. Naive CD8 cells, CD45RO-negative and positively selected for CCR7, excluded terminally differentiated effector memory CD45RA+ cells. The source material was naive CD8+ T cells sorted from blood. All receptors derive from a man between 18 and 29 years old in good health.

The rearrangement joins TRBV27 to TRBJ2-7; TRBD1 matches 10 bases. The CDR3 spans 17 residues. Germline V gene lookup returns CDR1 MNHEY and CDR2 SMNVEV (reference sequence). Unmatched junction bases numbered 10, after V lost 2 bases and J lost 3 bases. For the CDR3, the DNA is TGTGCCAGCAGTTTAAGGCCGGGACAGGGGTTTTTCTACGAGCAGTACTTC. The encoded protein is CASSLRPGQGFFYEQYF.

The chain carries TRBV4-3 and TRBJ1-3; no clear D gene. The germline V gene has CDR1 LGHNA and CDR2 YSLEER. The CDR3 covers 16 residues. Deletions cut 0 bases from V and 4 bases from J, with 13 bases between. The CDR3 loop reads CASSQDRRPVGNTIYF. The CDR3 bases are TGCGCCAGCAGCCAAGATCGCAGGCCGGTCGGAAACACCATATATTTT.

The V call is TRBV7-9, the J call TRBJ1-2, with 7 bases aligning to TRBD1. CDR3 length equals 12 residues. CDR1 SEHNR and CDR2 FQNEAQ come from the germline V gene (reference sequence). The CDR3 protein is CALTGDDYGYTF. The CDR3 coding sequence is TGTGCTTTAACAGGGGATGACTATGGCTACACCTTC.

V and J are TRBV7-9 and TRBJ2-3; no clear D gene. The CDR3 is made up of 15 amino acids. CDR1 is SEHNR, CDR2 FQNEAQ, per germline (reference sequence). The V and J ends lost 2 bases and 0 bases respectively, with 9 bases between them. The CDR3 DNA sequence: TGTGCCAGCAGCTTACTCCAAATTAGCACAGATACGCAGTATTTT. Encoded protein: CASSLLQISTDTQYF.

The genes are TRBV30 and TRBJ2-6, with D perhaps given as TRBD1 or TRBD2 (5 bases each). This CDR3 spans 16 amino acids. Germline CDR1 is GTSNPN and CDR2 is SVGIG (reference sequence). With 2 bases removed from V and 2 bases from J, the gap between germline ends came to 13 bases. Here the CDR3 reads CAWSYQGAPGANVLTF. The CDR3 nucleotides are TGTGCCTGGAGTTACCAGGGAGCGCCTGGGGCCAACGTCCTGACTTTC. Drawing the rest from reference TRBV30 and TRBJ2-6, the complete variable domain is SQTIHQWPATLVQPVGSPLSLECTVEGTSNPNLYWYRQAAGRGLQLLFYSVGIGQISSEVPQNLSASRPQDRQFILSSKKLLLSDSGFYLCAWSYQGAPGANVLTFGAGSRLTVL.

This clone was seen more than once but under ten times. Within the sample, other DNA sequences also encode this same CDR3. J is TRBJ2-7 and V is TRBV5-6; 9 bases are shared with TRBD1. The ends lost 2 bases at V and 2 bases at J; junction bases unmatched: 2. This CDR3 comprises 14 residues. Germline V CDR1 and CDR2: SGHDT, YYEEEE. The CDR3 DNA follows: TGTGCCAGCAGCTTAGGGACAGGGACCTACGAGCAGTACTTC. The encoded protein is CASSLGTGTYEQYF.

The chain carries TRBV2 and TRBJ2-5; 9 bases are shared with TRBD1. This CDR3 has 16 amino acids. Germline CDR1 SNHLY, CDR2 FYNNEI. Trimming cost V 5 bases and J 5 bases; bases outside gene matches: 12. The CDR3 region is CASSPSGTGPGETQYF. Written as DNA, the CDR3 is TGTGCCAGCAGTCCATCCGGGACAGGGCCAGGGGAGACCCAGTACTTC.

This chain uses TRBV27 with TRBJ1-6, with a weak D call TRBD1 (6 bases). CDR1 MNHEY and CDR2 SMNVEV come from the germline V gene (reference sequence). V dropped 5 bases and J dropped 3 bases, with 14 bases sitting between them. The length of the CDR3 is 16 residues. The CDR3 DNA reads TGTGCCAGCAGTGAAGCAGGGGTCTTCTATAATTCACCCCTCCACTTT. Amino acid sequence: CASSEAGVFYNSPLHF.

Here the CDR3 reads CASSSRAGDETQYF. For the CDR3, the DNA is TGCGCCAGCAGCTCGCGGGCAGGGGACGAGACCCAGTACTTC. The J gene is TRBJ2-5, the V gene TRBV4-1; possibly TRBD1 for D (6 bases). Germline-derived CDR1 and CDR2 are MGHRA and YSYEKL. This CDR3 is built from 14 residues. V was pared by 5 bases and J by 5 bases, with 15 bases between.

The genes are TRBV5-6 and TRBJ2-1; D call uncertain. The CDR3 sequence is 15 residues long. V gave up 3 bases and J gave up 2 bases, with 12 bases separating them. Germline V gene data show CDR1 as SGHDT and CDR2 as YYEEEE. The CDR3 region is CASSWEGKAYNEQFF. The CDR3 nucleotides are TGTGCCAGCAGCTGGGAAGGGAAAGCCTACAATGAGCAGTTCTTC.

The chain joins TRBV6-5 to TRBJ1-5; no firm D call. CDR1 is MNHEY, CDR2 SVGAGI, per germline. The CDR3 has 13 amino acids. Between the trimmed V and J ends, which lost 2 bases and 5 bases, there was a span of 7 bases. CDR3 loop: CASSYAEHQPQHF. CDR3 bases: TGTGCCAGCAGTTACGCCGAGCATCAGCCCCAGCATTTT.

Points on this clone: This sample also contains other DNA sequences that code for the same CDR3. V and J are TRBV7-9 and TRBJ2-1; D unclear. V was pared by 5 bases and J by 4 bases, with 6 bases between. CDR3 length: 12 residues. Germline CDR1 is SEHNR and CDR2 is FQNEAQ (reference sequence). The CDR3 is CASSPDYNEQFF. The CDR3 DNA sequence: TGTGCCAGCAGCCCGGATTACAATGAGCAGTTCTTC.

V and J are TRBV7-9 and TRBJ2-7; D possibly corresponds to TRBD2 (5 bases). CDR1 and CDR2 from the germline V gene are SEHNR and FQNEAQ (reference sequence). The CDR3 is made up of 13 amino acids. The V and J ends lost 3 bases and 2 bases respectively, with 8 bases between them. The CDR3 DNA follows: TGTGCCAGCAGCTTCGACGGGACCTACGAGCAGTACTTC. Its protein product is CASSFDGTYEQYF.

This chain joins TRBV7-9 and TRBJ1-4; 12 bases agree with TRBD1. J lost 4 bases, V lost 5 bases, and 11 bases had no gene match. Germline loops: CDR1 SEHNR, CDR2 FQNEAQ (reference sequence). This CDR3 is 18 amino acids long. The CDR3 reads CASSRPSGQGALNEKLFF. The DNA for the CDR3 is TGTGCCAGCAGCCGACCTTCGGGACAGGGGGCTCTTAATGAAAAACTGTTTTTT.

As concerns this clone: This same CDR3 is encoded by further DNA sequences in the sample. The chain has TRBV28 and TRBJ2-5; D perhaps matches TRBD1 (5 bases). The CDR3 spans 14 residues. The germline CDR1 and CDR2 sequences are MDHEN and SYDVKM. V gave up 2 bases and J gave up 5 bases, with 12 bases separating them. The CDR3 region is CASSLRGTEETQYF. CDR3 sequence (DNA): TGTGCCAGCAGTTTAAGGGGTACCGAGGAGACCCAGTACTTC.